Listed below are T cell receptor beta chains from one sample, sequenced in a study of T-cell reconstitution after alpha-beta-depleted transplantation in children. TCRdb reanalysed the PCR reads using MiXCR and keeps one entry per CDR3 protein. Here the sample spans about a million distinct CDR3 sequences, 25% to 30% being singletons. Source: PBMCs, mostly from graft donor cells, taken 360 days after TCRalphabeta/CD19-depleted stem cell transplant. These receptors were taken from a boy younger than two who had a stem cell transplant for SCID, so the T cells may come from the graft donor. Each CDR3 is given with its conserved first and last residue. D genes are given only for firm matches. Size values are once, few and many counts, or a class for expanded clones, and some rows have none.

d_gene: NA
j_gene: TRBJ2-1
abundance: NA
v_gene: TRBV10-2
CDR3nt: TGCGCCAGCAGTGCGGGGCGAGTCGGCTATGAGCAGTTCTTC
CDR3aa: CASSAGRVGYEQFF

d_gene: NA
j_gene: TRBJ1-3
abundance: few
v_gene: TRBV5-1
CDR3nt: TGCGCCAGCAGCATGACAGGAGGGGCCTCCTCTGGAAACACCATATATTTT
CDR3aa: CASSMTGGASSGNTIYF

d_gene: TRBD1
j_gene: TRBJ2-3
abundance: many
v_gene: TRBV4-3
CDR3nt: TGCGCCAGCAGCCAAGATCTTTCCGGGACAGGGGTAATGGATACGCAGTATTTT
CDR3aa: CASSQDLSGTGVMDTQYF

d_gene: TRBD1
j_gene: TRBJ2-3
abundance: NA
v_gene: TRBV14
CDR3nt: TGTGCCAGCAGCCACGTTGGGACAGTCAGCACAGATACGCAGTATTTT
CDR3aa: CASSHVGTVSTDTQYF

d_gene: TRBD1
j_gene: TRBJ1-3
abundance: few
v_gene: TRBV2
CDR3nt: TGTGCCAGGAGAGACAGGGCTGGAAACACCATATATTTT
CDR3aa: CARRDRAGNTIYF

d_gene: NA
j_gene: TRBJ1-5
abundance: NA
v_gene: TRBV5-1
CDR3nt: TGCGCCAGCAGCTTAGGGACATCGCAAAATCAGCCCCAGCATTTT
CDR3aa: CASSLGTSQNQPQHF

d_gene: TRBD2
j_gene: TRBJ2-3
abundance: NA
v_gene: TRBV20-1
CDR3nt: TGCAGTGCTAGAGATTGGAGCGCGGGCGGGGGGGCAACAGATACGCAGTATTTT
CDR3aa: CSARDWSAGGGATDTQYF

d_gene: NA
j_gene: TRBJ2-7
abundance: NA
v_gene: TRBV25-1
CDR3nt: TGTGCCAGCAGTGTAGCCGAGGTGCCCAACGAGCAGTACTTC
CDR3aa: CASSVAEVPNEQYF

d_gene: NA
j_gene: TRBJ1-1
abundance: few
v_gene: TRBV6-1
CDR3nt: TGTGCCAGCAGTACCGGACGGTCGAACACTGAAGCTTTCTTT
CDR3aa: CASSTGRSNTEAFF

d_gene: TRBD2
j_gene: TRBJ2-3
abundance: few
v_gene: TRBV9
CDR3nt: TGTGCCAGCAGCCTCCGGGGGGATTACACAGATACGCAGTATTTT
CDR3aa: CASSLRGDYTDTQYF